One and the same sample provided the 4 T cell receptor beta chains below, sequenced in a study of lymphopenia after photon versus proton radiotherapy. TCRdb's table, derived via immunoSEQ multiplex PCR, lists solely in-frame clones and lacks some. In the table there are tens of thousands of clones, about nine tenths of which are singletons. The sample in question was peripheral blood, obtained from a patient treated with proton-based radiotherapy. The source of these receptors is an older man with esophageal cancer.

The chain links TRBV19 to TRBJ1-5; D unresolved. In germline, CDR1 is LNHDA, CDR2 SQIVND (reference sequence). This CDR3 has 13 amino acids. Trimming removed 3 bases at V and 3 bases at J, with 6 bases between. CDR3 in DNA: TGTGCCAGTAGTATGAGGGACAATCAGCCCCAGCATTTT. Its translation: CASSMRDNQPQHF.

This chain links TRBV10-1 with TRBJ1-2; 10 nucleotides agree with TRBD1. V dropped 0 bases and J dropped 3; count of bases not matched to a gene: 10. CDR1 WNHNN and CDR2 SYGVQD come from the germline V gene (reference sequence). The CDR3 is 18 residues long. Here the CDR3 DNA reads TGCGCCAGCAGTGAGTCAGGAGACAGGGGGCGCGGTCACTATGGCTACACCTTC. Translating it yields CASSESGDRGRGHYGYTF.

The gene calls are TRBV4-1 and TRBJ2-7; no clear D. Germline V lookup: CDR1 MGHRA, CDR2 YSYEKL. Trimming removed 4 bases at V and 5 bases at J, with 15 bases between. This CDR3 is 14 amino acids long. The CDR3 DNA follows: TGCGCCAGCAGCCTCATGAGGAAGGGCCACGAGCAGTACTTC. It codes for CASSLMRKGHEQYF.

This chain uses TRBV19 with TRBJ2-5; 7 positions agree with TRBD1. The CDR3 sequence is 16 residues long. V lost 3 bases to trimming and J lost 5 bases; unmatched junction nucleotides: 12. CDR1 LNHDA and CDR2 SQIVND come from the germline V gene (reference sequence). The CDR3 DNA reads TGTGCCAGTAGTATCGGCGGACAGGCAGATTGGGAGACCCAGTACTTC. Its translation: CASSIGGQADWETQYF.